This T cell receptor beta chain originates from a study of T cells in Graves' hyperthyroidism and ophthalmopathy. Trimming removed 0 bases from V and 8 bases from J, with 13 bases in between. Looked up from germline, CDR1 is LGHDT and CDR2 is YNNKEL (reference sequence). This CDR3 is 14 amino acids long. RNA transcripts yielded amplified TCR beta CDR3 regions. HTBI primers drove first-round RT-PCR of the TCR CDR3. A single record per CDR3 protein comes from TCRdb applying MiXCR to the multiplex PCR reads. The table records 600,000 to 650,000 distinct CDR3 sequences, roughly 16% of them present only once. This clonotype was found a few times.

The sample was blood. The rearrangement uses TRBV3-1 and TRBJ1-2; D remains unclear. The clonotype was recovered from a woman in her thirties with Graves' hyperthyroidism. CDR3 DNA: TGTGCCAGCAGCCAAGATGTGGCTTCTCTGGGCTACACCTTC. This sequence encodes CASSQDVASLGYTF. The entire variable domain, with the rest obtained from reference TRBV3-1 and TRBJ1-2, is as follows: DTAVSQTPKYLVTQMGNDKSIKCEQNLGHDTMYWYKQDSKKFLKIMFSYNNKELIINETVPNRFSPKSPDKAHLNLHINSLELGDSAVYFCASSQDVASLGYTFGSGTRLTVV.